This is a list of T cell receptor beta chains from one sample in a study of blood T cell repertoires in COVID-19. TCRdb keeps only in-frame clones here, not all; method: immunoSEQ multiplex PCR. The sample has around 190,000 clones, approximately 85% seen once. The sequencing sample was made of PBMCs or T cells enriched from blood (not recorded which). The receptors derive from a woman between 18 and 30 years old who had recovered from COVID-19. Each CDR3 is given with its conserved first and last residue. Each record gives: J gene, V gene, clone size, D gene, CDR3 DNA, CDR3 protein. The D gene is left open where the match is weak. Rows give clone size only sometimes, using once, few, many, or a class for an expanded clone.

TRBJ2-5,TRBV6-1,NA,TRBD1,TGTGCCAGCAGACCCGGGACAGCCTCCCAAGAGACCCAGTACTTC,CASRPGTASQETQYF
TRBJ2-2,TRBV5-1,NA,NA,TGCGCCAGCATGGCTAGAGAAAACACCGGGGAGCTGTTTTTT,CASMARENTGELFF
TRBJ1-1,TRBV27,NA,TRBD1,TGTGCCAGCATTCGCTCCGGGACAGGATACACTGAAGCTTTCTTT,CASIRSGTGYTEAFF
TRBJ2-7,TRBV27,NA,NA,TGTGCCAGCAGTTTGGGCAGGGCGTCCTACGAGCAGTACTTC,CASSLGRASYEQYF
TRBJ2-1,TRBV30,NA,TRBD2,TGTGCCTGGAGCGGGCTAGCGGGAGGACCCAATGAGCAGTTCTTC,CAWSGLAGGPNEQFF
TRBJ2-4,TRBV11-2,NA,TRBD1,TGTGCCAGCAGCCGAGTGACCCGGGACAGGCTAGCCAAAAACATTCAGTACTTC,CASSRVTRDRLAKNIQYF
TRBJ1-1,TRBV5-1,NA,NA,TGCGCCAGCAGCGACGACAGGACAGCCGAAGCTTTCTTT,CASSDDRTAEAFF
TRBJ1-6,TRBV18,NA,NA,TGTGCCAGCTACGGAGATTCACCCCTCCACTTT,CASYGDSPLHF
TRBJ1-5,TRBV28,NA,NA,TGTGCCAGCAGTTTCGGGGAGGGCAATCAGCCCCAGCATTTT,CASSFGEGNQPQHF
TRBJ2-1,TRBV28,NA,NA,TGTGCCAGCAGTCCGGCTTTACAGGGTCGGAATGAGCAGTTCTTC,CASSPALQGRNEQFF
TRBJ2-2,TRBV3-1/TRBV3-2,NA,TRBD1,TGTGCCGATGACAGGACAGGGGTCCCGAACACCGGGGAGCTGTTTTTT,CADDRTGVPNTGELFF
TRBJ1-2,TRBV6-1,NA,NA,TGTGCCAGCAGTGAGTTGAATCCGGGTGTGCAGGGCTACACCTTC,CASSELNPGVQGYTF
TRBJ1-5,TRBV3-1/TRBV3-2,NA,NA,TGTGCCAGCAGCCTTATCGGGAGCAATCAGCCCCAGCATTTT,CASSLIGSNQPQHF
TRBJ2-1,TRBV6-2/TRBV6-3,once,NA,TGTGCCAGCAGTTACTCGAGGGCGTTTGGCACCCAAGGCTACAATGAGCAGTTCTTC,CASSYSRAFGTQGYNEQFF
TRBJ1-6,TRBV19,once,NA,TGTGCCAGTAGTATTTCCAGGGGATGGGGATCACCCCTCCACTTT,CASSISRGWGSPLHF
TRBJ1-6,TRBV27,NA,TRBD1,TGTGCCAGCAGTTTATCGACAGGGCGGTCACCCCTCCACTTT,CASSLSTGRSPLHF
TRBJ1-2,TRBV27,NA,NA,TGTGCCAGCAGTTTATCGCGGGGGGCGGAGTACACCTTC,CASSLSRGAEYTF
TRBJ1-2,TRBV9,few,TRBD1,TGTGCCAGCAGCCCTCACGACAGGGAAGCCTATGGCTACACCTTC,CASSPHDREAYGYTF
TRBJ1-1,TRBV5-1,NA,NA,TGCGCCAGCAGCCCCCGTATGGGAGCTGAAGCTTTCTTT,CASSPRMGAEAFF
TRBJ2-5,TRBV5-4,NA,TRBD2,TGTGCCAGCAGCTTGGAACTAGCGGTAGAGACCCAGTACTTC,CASSLELAVETQYF
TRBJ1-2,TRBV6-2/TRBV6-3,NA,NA,TGTGCCAGCAGTTCTCAGGGATCCTATGGCTACACCTTC,CASSSQGSYGYTF
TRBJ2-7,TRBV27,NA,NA,TGTGCCAGCAGTTTGATACAGCGGGCGGGAGAGCAGTACTTC,CASSLIQRAGEQYF